This TCR beta chain was sequenced for a study of blood T cell repertoires in COVID-19. Study background: PBMCs, B-cell-depleted T cells, or T cells were the source of the cDNA or gDNA that made up the material.

With 2 bases clipped from V and 7 bases from J, the junction kept 8 bases outside the gene matches. Per germline, CDR1 LGHNA and CDR2 YNFKEQ. The CDR3 consists of 15 residues. Using immunoSEQ multiplex PCR, the repertoire was profiled, and TCRdb retains in-frame clones only, with some absent. The sample carries about 250,000 clones, roughly 89% recorded once. The sample holds one count of this clone. The receptor was isolated from a woman aged 30 to 39 with acute COVID-19. Sequenced sample: PBMCs or T cells enriched from blood (not recorded which). The J gene is TRBJ2-1, the V gene TRBV4-2; TRBD1 agrees at 7 bases. Here the CDR3 reads CASSQRQGAGNEQFF. The CDR3 nucleotides are TGTGCCAGCAGCCAACGACAGGGTGCGGGTAATGAGCAGTTCTTC.